These T cell receptor beta chains were read from a single sample in a study of response to subunit inactivated influenza vaccine. TCRdb processed the RT-PCR reads anew with MiXCR; each CDR3 protein has one entry. The top ten clones hold over 1.5% of a sample with about half a million distinct CDR3 sequences, approximately 24% of them seen once. Sample: CD4+ T cells sorted from PBMCs, taken approximately 5 days after vaccination. The receptors originated from a man aged 50 to 59 who received an inactivated influenza vaccine. CDR3s include the opening cysteine and the closing phenylalanine or tryptophan. D genes are given only for firm matches. Clone sizes are given selectively: once, few, many, or a class where the clone is expanded.

J	D	V	size	DNA	CDR3
TRBJ2-7	TRBD2	TRBV7-2	few	TGTGCCAGCAGCTTAAGTTTTAGCGGGGGGGGCTACGAGCAGTACTTC	CASSLSFSGGGYEQYF
TRBJ1-1	.	TRBV29-1	few	TGCGCCTTTCGGCCAACGGACACTGAAGCTTTCTTT	CAFRPTDTEAFF
TRBJ2-7	TRBD1	TRBV10-3	few	TGTGCCATCAGGGGGACAGCTCCTTCCTACGAGCAGTACTTC	CAIRGTAPSYEQYF
TRBJ2-2	TRBD1	TRBV7-9	.	TGTGCCAGCAGCCTACAGGGGGCTCCGGTCACCGGGGAGCTGTTTTTT	CASSLQGAPVTGELFF
TRBJ2-7	.	TRBV7-9	.	TGTGCCAGCAGCTTCGCAGGCGGTTACGAGCAGTACTTC	CASSFAGGYEQYF
TRBJ1-2	TRBD1	TRBV5-1	.	TGCGCCAGCAGCGCCGGACAGGGGAACTATGGCTACACCTTC	CASSAGQGNYGYTF
TRBJ1-5	.	TRBV6-2/TRBV6-3	.	TGTGCCAGCGCCCCGCTGGGGGTCCAGCCCCAGCATTTT	CASAPLGVQPQHF
TRBJ2-1	.	TRBV5-1	.	TGCGCCAGCAGCCGCGGGACCACCGATGAGCAGTTCTTC	CASSRGTTDEQFF
TRBJ2-1	TRBD2	TRBV7-2	.	TGTGCCAGCAGCTCCCGATCGGGGGGGGCCTACAATGAGCAGTTCTTC	CASSSRSGGAYNEQFF
TRBJ2-3	.	TRBV24-1	few	TGTGCCACCAGTGACCTTGGGGGAGCAGATACGCAGTATTTT	CATSDLGGADTQYF
TRBJ2-1	.	TRBV7-9	few	TGTGCCAGCAGCTTAGGCTTTGGGGACCAGCAGTTCTTC	CASSLGFGDQQFF
TRBJ1-6	.	TRBV7-2	few	TGTGCCAGCAGCTTAGGGGGTGCGGGAGGGACCCTCCACTTT	CASSLGGAGGTLHF
TRBJ2-1	TRBD2	TRBV9	.	TGTGCCAGCAGCGAACTAGCGGCTTTCTACAATGAGCAGTTCTTC	CASSELAAFYNEQFF
TRBJ1-5	TRBD1	TRBV5-6	.	TGTGCCAGCAGCTCTCCCTACCGGGACAGGGTAATCAGTCAGCCCCAGCATTTT	CASSSPYRDRVISQPQHF
TRBJ2-1	.	TRBV20-1	few	TGCAGTGCTAGAGATTGGTCCAGAAACAATGAGCAGTTCTTC	CSARDWSRNNEQFF